The text below deals with one T cell receptor beta chain. The antigen this receptor binds is unknown. Base quality data are lacking; no much larger clone is found one base away. These data originate in a study of early T cells in non-severe SARS-CoV-2 infection (dated by TCRdb to the early 2020s). Context from the whole study: Because TCR sequencing was done on bulk RNA from unsorted whole blood, the alpha and beta chains could not be paired. What the work shows at the level of the full study, not this receptor alone: VDJdb matching was skewed toward anti-spike CD8 responses, so virus-specific expansions were likely underestimated and private and CD4 specificities were missed.

This was a case-control study nested in a cohort of healthcare workers in London, UK, who had nasopharyngeal swab PCR tests and blood samples taken every week. Healthcare workers were recruited during the week of the UK lockdown, between 23 and 31 March 2020, and followed weekly for up to 16 weeks. The germline V gene yields SQVTM for CDR1 and ANQGSEA for CDR2. The CDR3 runs 14 amino acids, cysteine and phenylalanine included. The DNA shown is the 42-base CDR3, in frame from base 1. V loses 6 bases of germline sequence and J loses 2 bases, and the interval between the two ends is 13 bases. The method behind the library was 5' RACE. The sequencing machine was a NextSeq 500. To correct for sequencing error and PCR bias, the TCR library protocol tagged individual cDNA molecules with unique molecular identifiers. Both TCR alpha and beta chains were sequenced, and tight co-correlation was observed between alpha and beta sequence abundances in each sample. Regarding the original processing steps: Decombinator V4 was used to perform V gene, J gene and CDR3 annotation of TCR sequences. TCRs were defined as expanded if a significant change between any two time points was detected under a Poisson model with p below 0.0001. TCR abundances were normalised to the total number of TCRs sequenced in each sample and reported as counts per million. TRAV1-2 paired with TRAJ12, TRAJ20 or TRAJ33 defined MAIT TCRs, while TRAV10 paired with TRAJ18 defined iNKT TCRs. VDJdb, accessed 1 November 2021, was searched for CMV, EBV and SARS-CoV-2 annotated TCRs, excluding TCRs annotated for multiple antigens. Using fastp trimming at Q25 and MiXCR clonotype assembly, TCRdb reanalyzed the public sequencing data and kept in-frame beta chains. Rows with a matching CDR3 protein are joined into one entry that keeps the most common DNA and genes. These V and J calls derive from TCRdb rather than the authors' analysis. The sample table contains 45,000 to 60,000 distinct CDR3 sequences; only one count was recorded for roughly 7.7% of them. The ten largest account for under 3.5% of the sample.

The specimen was whole blood. The chain was built from TRBV29-1 and TRBJ2-2; the D gene is unclear. The sequence was obtained from an adult who was a healthcare worker with PCR-confirmed SARS-CoV-2 infection or an uninfected control (not recorded which). The CDR3 sequence is CSVRPGGNTGELFF. The sequence in DNA is TGCAGCGTAAGACCCGGTGGAAACACCGGGGAGCTGTTTTTT.